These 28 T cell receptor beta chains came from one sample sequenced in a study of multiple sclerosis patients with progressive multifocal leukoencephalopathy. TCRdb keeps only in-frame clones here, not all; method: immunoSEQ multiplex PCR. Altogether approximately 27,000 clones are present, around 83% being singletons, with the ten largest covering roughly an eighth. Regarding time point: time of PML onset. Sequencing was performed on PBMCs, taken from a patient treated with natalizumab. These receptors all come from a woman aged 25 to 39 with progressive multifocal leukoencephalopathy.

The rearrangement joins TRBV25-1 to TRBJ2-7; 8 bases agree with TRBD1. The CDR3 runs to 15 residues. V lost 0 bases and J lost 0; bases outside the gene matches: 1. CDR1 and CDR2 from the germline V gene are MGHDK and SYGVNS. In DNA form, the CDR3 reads TGTGCCAGCAGTGAATACGACAGGGGCTCCTACGAGCAGTACTTC. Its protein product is CASSEYDRGSYEQYF.

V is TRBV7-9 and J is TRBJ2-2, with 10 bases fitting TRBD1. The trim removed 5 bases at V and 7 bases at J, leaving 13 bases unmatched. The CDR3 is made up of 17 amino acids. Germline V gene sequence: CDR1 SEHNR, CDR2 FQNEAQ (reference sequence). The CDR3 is CASSRTGQGDPHGELFF. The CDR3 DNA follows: TGTGCCAGCAGCCGGACCGGACAGGGGGACCCTCACGGGGAGCTGTTTTTT.

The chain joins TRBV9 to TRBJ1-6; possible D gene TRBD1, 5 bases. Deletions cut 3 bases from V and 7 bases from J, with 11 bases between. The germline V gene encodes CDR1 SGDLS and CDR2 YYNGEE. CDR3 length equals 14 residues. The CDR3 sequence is CASSASQGNSPLHF. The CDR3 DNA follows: TGTGCCAGCAGCGCAAGTCAGGGAAATTCACCCCTCCACTTT. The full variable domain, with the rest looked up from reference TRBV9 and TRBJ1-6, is DSGVTQTPKHLITATGQRVTLRCSPRSGDLSVYWYQQSLDQGLQFLIQYYNGEERAKGNILERFSAQQFPDLHSELNLSSLELGDSALYFCASSASQGNSPLHFGNGTRLTVT.

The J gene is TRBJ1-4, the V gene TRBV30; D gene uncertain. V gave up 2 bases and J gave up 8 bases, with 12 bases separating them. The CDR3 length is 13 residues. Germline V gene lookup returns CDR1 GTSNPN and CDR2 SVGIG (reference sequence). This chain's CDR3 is CAWSWGLREKLFF. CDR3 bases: TGTGCCTGGAGTTGGGGTTTAAGGGAAAAACTGTTTTTT.

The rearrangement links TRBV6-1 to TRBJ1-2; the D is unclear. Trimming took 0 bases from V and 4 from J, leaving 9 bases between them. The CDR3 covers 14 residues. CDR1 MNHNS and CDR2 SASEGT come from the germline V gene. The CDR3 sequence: CASSEASGLYGYTF. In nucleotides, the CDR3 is TGTGCCAGCAGTGAAGCGTCGGGCCTCTATGGCTACACCTTC.

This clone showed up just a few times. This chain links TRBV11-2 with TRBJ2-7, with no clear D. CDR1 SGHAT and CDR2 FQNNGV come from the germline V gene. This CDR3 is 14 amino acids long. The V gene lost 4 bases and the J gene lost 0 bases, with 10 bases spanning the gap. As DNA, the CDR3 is TGTGCCAGCAGCTCGACGGTGAGCTCCTACGAGCAGTACTTC. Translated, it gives CASSSTVSSYEQYF.

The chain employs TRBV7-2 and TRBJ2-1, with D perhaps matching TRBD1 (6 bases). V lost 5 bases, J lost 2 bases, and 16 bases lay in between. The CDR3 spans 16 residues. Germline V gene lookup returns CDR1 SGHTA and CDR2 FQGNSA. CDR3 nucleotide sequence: TGTGCCAGCAGCCTAGGACAGCGGATAACCTACAATGAGCAGTTCTTC. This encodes CASSLGQRITYNEQFF.

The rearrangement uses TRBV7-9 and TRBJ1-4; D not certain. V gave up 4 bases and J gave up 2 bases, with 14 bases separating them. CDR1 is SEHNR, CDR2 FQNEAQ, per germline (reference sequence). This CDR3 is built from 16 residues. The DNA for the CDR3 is TGTGCCAGCAGCTCCACGGAAGGCCTGACTAATGAAAAACTGTTTTTT. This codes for CASSSTEGLTNEKLFF.

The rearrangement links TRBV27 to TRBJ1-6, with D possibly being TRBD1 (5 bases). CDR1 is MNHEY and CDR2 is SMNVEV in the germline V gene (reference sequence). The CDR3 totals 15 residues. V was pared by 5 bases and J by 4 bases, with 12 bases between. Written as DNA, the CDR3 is TGTGCCAGCAGTCCGAGGGGAGGGTATAATTCACCCCTCCACTTT. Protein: CASSPRGGYNSPLHF.

This CDR3 is CASSRGADTQYF. The CDR3 DNA sequence: TGTGCCAGCAGCCGTGGGGCAGATACGCAGTATTTT. This chain links TRBV7-2 with TRBJ2-3, with D unresolved. The V gene lost 5 bases and the J gene lost 4 bases, with 7 bases spanning the gap. From germline, CDR1 is SGHTA and CDR2 FQGNSA. The length of the CDR3 is 12 residues.

The chain's CDR3 is CASSMSTAFHNEQFF. As DNA, the CDR3 is TGTGCCAGCAGCATGTCTACCGCTTTCCACAATGAGCAGTTCTTC. This chain connects TRBV21-1 to TRBJ2-1; the D call in the table, TRBD2, was not verified against the DNA. TRBV21-1 is deemed a pseudogene. The CDR3 consists of 15 residues.

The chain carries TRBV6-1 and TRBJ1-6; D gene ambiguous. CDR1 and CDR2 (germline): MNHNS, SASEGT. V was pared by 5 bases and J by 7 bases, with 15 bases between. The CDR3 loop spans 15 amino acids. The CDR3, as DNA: TGTGCCAGCAGTATAGGTCCAGAGTGGAATTCACCCCTCCACTTT. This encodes CASSIGPEWNSPLHF.

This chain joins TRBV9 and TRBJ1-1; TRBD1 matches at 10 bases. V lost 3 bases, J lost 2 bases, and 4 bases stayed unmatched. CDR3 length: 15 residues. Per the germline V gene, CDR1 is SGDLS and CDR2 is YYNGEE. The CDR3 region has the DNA TGTGCCAGCAGCGGGAGGACAGGGGGTAACACTGAAGCTTTCTTT. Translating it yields CASSGRTGGNTEAFF.

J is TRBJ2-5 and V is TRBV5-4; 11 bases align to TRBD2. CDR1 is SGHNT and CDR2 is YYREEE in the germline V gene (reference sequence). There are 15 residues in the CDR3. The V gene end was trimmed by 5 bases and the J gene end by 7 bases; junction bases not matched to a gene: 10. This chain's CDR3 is CASSALAGESGTQYF. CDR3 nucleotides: TGTGCCAGCAGTGCACTAGCGGGAGAGTCCGGGACCCAGTACTTC.

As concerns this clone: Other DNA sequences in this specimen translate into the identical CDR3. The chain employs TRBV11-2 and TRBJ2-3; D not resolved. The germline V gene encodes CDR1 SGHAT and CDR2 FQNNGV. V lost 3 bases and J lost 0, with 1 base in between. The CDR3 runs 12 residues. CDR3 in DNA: TGTGCCAGCAGCTTTAGCACAGATACGCAGTATTTT. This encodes CASSFSTDTQYF.

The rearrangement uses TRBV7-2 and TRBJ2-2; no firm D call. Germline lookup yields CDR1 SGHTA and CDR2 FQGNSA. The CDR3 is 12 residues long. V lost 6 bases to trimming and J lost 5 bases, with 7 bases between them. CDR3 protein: CASRPRTGELFF. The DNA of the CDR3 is TGTGCCAGCAGGCCAAGGACCGGGGAGCTGTTTTTT.

The CDR3: CASSEPRTSSFEQYF. In nucleotides, the CDR3 is TGTGCCAGCAGTGAACCCCGGACTAGTTCTTTCGAGCAGTACTTC. The rearrangement links TRBV6-1 to TRBJ2-7; 7 bases match TRBD2. This CDR3 has 15 residues. The V and J ends lost 2 bases and 6 bases, in that order; junction bases with no gene match: 10. Germline V gene sequence: CDR1 MNHNS, CDR2 SASEGT.

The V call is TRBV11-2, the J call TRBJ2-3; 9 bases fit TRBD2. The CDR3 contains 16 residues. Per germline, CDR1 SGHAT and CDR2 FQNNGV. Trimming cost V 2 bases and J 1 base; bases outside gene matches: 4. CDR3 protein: CASSLKAGGRTDTQYF. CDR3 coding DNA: TGTGCCAGCAGCTTAAAAGCGGGAGGTCGCACAGATACGCAGTATTTT.

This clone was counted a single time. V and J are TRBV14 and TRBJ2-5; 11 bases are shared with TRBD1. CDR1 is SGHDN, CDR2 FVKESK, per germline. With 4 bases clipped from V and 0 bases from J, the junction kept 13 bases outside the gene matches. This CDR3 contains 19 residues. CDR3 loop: CASSPIGQGATKYQETQYF. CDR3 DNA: TGTGCCAGCAGCCCCATAGGACAGGGGGCCACCAAGTACCAAGAGACCCAGTACTTC. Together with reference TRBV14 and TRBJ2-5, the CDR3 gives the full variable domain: EAGVTQFPSHSVIEKGQTVTLRCDPISGHDNLYWYRRVMGKEIKFLLHFVKESKQDESGMPNNRFLAERTGGTYSTLKVQPAELEDSGVYFCASSPIGQGATKYQETQYFGPGTRLLVL.

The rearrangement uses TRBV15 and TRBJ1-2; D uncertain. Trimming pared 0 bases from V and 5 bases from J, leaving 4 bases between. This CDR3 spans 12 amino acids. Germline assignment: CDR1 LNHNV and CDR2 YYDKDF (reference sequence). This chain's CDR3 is CATSRDRYGYTF. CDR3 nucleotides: TGTGCCACCAGCAGAGATAGGTATGGCTACACCTTC.

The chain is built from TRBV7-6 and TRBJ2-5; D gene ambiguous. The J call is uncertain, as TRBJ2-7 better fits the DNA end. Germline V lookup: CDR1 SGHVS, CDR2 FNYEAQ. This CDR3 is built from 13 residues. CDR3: CASSPGPNYEQYF. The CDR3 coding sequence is TGTGCCAGCAGCCCCGGCCCAAACTACGAGCAGTACTTC.

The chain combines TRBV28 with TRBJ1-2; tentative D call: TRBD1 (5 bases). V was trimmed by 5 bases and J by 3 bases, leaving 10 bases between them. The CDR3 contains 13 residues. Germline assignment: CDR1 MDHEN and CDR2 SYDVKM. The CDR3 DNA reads TGTGCCAGCAGTGAGGGACGTCACTATGGCTACACCTTC. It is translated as CASSEGRHYGYTF.

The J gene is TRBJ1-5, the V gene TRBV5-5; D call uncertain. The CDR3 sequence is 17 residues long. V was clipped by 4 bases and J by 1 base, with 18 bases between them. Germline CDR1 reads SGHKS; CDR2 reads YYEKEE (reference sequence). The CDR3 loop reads CASSLDSSGWSNQPQHF. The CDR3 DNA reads TGTGCCAGCAGCCTGGACTCCTCCGGATGGAGCAATCAGCCCCAGCATTTT. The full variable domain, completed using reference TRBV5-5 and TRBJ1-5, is DAGVTQSPTHLIKTRGQQVTLRCSPISGHKSVSWYQQVLGQGPQFIFQYYEKEERGRGNFPDRFSARQFPNYSSELNVNALLLGDSALYLCASSLDSSGWSNQPQHFGDGTRLSIL.

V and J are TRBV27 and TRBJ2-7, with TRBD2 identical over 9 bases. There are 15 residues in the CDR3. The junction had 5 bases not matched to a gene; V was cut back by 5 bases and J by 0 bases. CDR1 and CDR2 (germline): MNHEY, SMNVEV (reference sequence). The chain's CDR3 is CASSVETSGSYEQYF. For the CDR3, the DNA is TGTGCCAGCAGTGTTGAGACTAGCGGCTCCTACGAGCAGTACTTC.

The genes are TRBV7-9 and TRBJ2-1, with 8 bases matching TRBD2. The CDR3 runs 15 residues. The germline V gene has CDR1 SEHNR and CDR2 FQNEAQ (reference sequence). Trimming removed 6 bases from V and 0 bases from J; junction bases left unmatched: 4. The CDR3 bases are TGTGCCAGCAGACATAGCGGGGCCTCCTACAATGAGCAGTTCTTC. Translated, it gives CASRHSGASYNEQFF. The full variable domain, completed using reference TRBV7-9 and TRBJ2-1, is DTGVSQNPRHKITKRGQNVTFRCDPISEHNRLYWYRQTLGQGPEFLTYFQNEAQLEKSRLLSDRFSAERPKGSFSTLEIQRTEQGDSAMYLCASRHSGASYNEQFFGPGTRLTVL.

The CDR3 here is CASSEGSGANVLTF. The CDR3 DNA follows: TGTGCCAGCAGTGAAGGGTCTGGGGCCAACGTCCTGACTTTC. This chain joins TRBV6-1 and TRBJ2-6; D gene uncertain. The V end was cut by 1 base, the J end by 1 base, with 2 bases between. CDR1 and CDR2 (germline): MNHNS, SASEGT. This CDR3 region has 14 residues.

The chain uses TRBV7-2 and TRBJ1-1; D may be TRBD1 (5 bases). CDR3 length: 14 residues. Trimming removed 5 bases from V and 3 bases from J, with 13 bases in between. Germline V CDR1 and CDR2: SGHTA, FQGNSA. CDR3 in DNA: TGTGCCAGCAGCCCCTCCGGGACCCACACTGAAGCTTTCTTT. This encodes CASSPSGTHTEAFF.

The CDR3 DNA reads TGTGCCAGCAGCGCAGGACAGTATGGCTACACCTTC. Translating gives CASSAGQYGYTF. V usage is TRBV9 and J usage is TRBJ1-2, with D maybe TRBD1 (6 bases). The V gene's germline CDR1 is SGDLS and CDR2 YYNGEE. V lost 3 bases and J lost 5, with 8 bases in between. CDR3 length equals 12 residues.